This T cell receptor (beta chain) was obtained from a study of T cells in Graves' hyperthyroidism and ophthalmopathy. Amplification yielded TCR beta CDR3 regions, with RNA transcripts as the source. Carried out on the TCR CDR3, a first-round RT-PCR used the HTBI primer set. Each CDR3 protein gets one entry after TCRdb re-called the multiplex PCR reads with MiXCR. The sample yields 300,000 to 350,000 distinct CDR3 sequences, 15% to 20% seen once. Study-wide findings and caveats: Most expanded thyroid clonotypes above 0.001 recurred in blood.

Germline V gene lookup returns CDR1 LNHDA and CDR2 SQIVND (reference sequence). V lost 5 bases and J 0 bases, leaving 8 bases between the germline ends. This CDR3 spans 14 amino acids. Reasons for excluding patients were uncontrolled infection, other autoimmune disease, pregnancy or lactation. This clonotype was observed at least ten times. As yet, its antigen is unknown. The chain is built from TRBV19 and TRBJ1-5; tentative D call: TRBD1 (5 bases). The sequenced sample consisted of blood. This clonotype was obtained from a woman aged 40 to 50 with Graves' ophthalmopathy. DNA for the CDR3: TGTGCCAGTAGTTCTCAGGGTAGCAATCAGCCCCAGCATTTT. This codes for CASSSQGSNQPQHF.